The rows below give T cell receptor beta chains drawn from one sample of a study of Ad26.COV2.S vaccination and SARS-CoV-2 variants. Profiled with immunoSEQ multiplex PCR; TCRdb holds only in-frame clones, not every one. The sample has around 320,000 clones, around 87% seen once. The sequencing here drew on peripheral blood, taken in a trial of Ad26.COV2.S vaccine versus placebo. The receptors here all came from a person between 18 and 60 years old who received the Ad26.COV2.S COVID-19 vaccine or a placebo. Each CDR3 is given with its conserved first and last residue. A D gene is named only where the DNA matches it firmly. Some rows have no size entry. The others give once, few or many, or a class for an expanded clone.

v_call	d_call	clone_size	j_call	cdr3_aa	cdr3_nt
TRBV19	-	-	TRBJ1-1	CASLRLGGSEDTEAFF	TGTGCCAGTCTCCGGCTAGGGGGATCTGAGGACACTGAAGCTTTCTTT
TRBV10-3	TRBD1	-	TRBJ2-3	CAISESVGDRAGSSTDTQYF	TGTGCCATCAGTGAGTCGGTGGGGGACAGGGCAGGTTCTAGCACAGATACGCAGTATTTT
TRBV13	TRBD1	once	TRBJ2-1	CASSTRQGAYNEQFF	TGTGCCAGCAGCACCCGACAGGGGGCCTACAATGAGCAGTTCTTC
TRBV6-5	-	once	TRBJ2-7	CASRLTESYEQYF	TGTGCCAGCAGGTTGACGGAGTCCTACGAGCAGTACTTC
TRBV9	-	once	TRBJ1-2	CASSPPSYGYTF	TGTGCCAGCAGCCCACCAAGTTATGGCTACACCTTC
TRBV7-9	-	-	TRBJ2-1	CASSLDNEQFF	TGTGCCAGCAGCTTAGACAATGAGCAGTTCTTC
TRBV5-1	-	-	TRBJ2-7	CASSFGSLSYEQYF	TGCGCCAGCAGCTTTGGGAGTCTCTCCTACGAGCAGTACTTC
TRBV2	-	once	TRBJ2-5	CASSDLNQRETQYF	TGTGCCAGCAGTGACTTAAACCAGCGGGAGACCCAGTACTTC
TRBV5-1	TRBD1	-	TRBJ1-2	CASSLDAGGRYGYTF	TGCGCCAGCAGCTTGGACGCAGGGGGCCGCTATGGCTACACCTTC
TRBV7-2	-	-	TRBJ1-4	CASSLVTQNEKLFF	TGTGCCAGCAGCTTAGTGACCCAGAATGAAAAACTGTTTTTT
TRBV19	TRBD1	-	TRBJ1-1	CASSGGQGNTEAFF	TGTGCCAGTAGCGGCGGACAGGGGAACACTGAAGCTTTCTTT